These 17 T cell receptor beta chains originate from one sample sequenced in a study of T cell responses to AZD1222 COVID-19 vaccine. TCRdb keeps only in-frame clones here, not all; method: immunoSEQ multiplex PCR. This table has under 200,000 clones, 92% appearing once. The sequenced sample was peripheral blood, obtained on day 0 of MenACWY control vaccination. The receptors were sampled from an adult in good health.

The CDR3 sequence: CASTHGPQGGYGYTF. The CDR3 region has the DNA TGTGCCAGCACCCACGGCCCCCAGGGCGGCTATGGCTACACCTTC. V gene TRBV7-8 combines with J gene TRBJ1-2; possibly TRBD1 for D (5 bases). Germline CDR1 is SGHVS and CDR2 is FQNEAQ. The CDR3 runs 15 residues. V dropped 7 bases and J dropped 4 bases, with 19 bases sitting between them.

This chain uses TRBV12-5 with TRBJ1-5; D is perhaps TRBD1 (5 bases). CDR3 length equals 13 residues. Trimming stripped 6 bases from V and 1 base from J, with 7 bases between. Germline V lookup: CDR1 LGHNT, CDR2 FRNRAP. Here the CDR3 reads CASGRGSNQPQHF. CDR3 bases: TGTGCTAGTGGCCGGGGGAGCAATCAGCCCCAGCATTTT.

The CDR3 sequence is CASSQVLTDTQYF. The CDR3 DNA sequence: TGTGCCAGCAGCCAGGTTCTCACAGATACGCAGTATTTT. This chain uses TRBV5-4 with TRBJ2-3; D is ambiguous. In germline, CDR1 is SGHNT, CDR2 YYREEE (reference sequence). The CDR3 is made up of 13 amino acids. The ends were cut back, 4 bases at V and 2 bases at J, with 8 bases in the middle.

The rearrangement joins TRBV7-2 to TRBJ2-7; weak D call: TRBD2 (7 bases). The CDR3 runs 18 residues. Germline CDR1 reads SGHTA; CDR2 reads FQGNSA. Trimming pared 4 bases from V and 1 base from J, leaving 23 bases between. The CDR3 sequence: CASSSPRGRASGSYEQYF. The CDR3 DNA reads as TGTGCCAGCAGCTCCCCTCGGGGGCGAGCTAGCGGTTCCTACGAGCAGTACTTC.

The CDR3 nucleotides read TGTGCCAGCAGCTTACGGGGGGCGGAAGTCGAGCAGTACTTC. Its translation: CASSLRGAEVEQYF. V gene TRBV5-4 combines with J gene TRBJ2-7; D is possibly TRBD2 (7 bases). The CDR3 extends over 14 amino acids. Per germline, CDR1 SGHNT and CDR2 YYREEE (reference sequence). Trimming shortened V by 2 bases and J by 6 bases, and 15 bases separated the two germline ends.

V and J are TRBV5-1 and TRBJ2-3, with 9 bases identical to TRBD1. The CDR3 extends over 18 amino acids. With 2 bases clipped from V and 2 bases from J, the junction kept 12 bases outside the gene matches. The germline V gene has CDR1 SGHRS and CDR2 YFSETQ. DNA for the CDR3: TGCGCCAGCAGCTTTCCAATATCCGGACAGGGGATCACAGATACGCAGTATTTT. It yields the protein CASSFPISGQGITDTQYF.

The chain links TRBV19 to TRBJ2-7; 9 nucleotides line up with TRBD1. Germline CDR1 and CDR2: LNHDA and SQIVND (reference sequence). The CDR3 covers 15 residues. Trimming at V came to 5 bases and at J to 0 bases, leaving 5 bases not matched to a gene. The CDR3 region is CASSEQGASSYEQYF. The CDR3 nucleotides are TGTGCCAGTAGTGAACAGGGGGCAAGCTCCTACGAGCAGTACTTC. The entire variable domain, with the rest obtained from reference TRBV19 and TRBJ2-7, is as follows: DGGITQSPKYLFRKEGQNVTLSCEQNLNHDAMYWYRQDPGQGLRLIYYSQIVNDFQKGDIAEGYSVSREKKESFPLTVTSAQKNPTAFYLCASSEQGASSYEQYFGPGTRLTVT.

The V call is TRBV11-1, the J call TRBJ1-1; D is perhaps TRBD1 (6 bases). Trimming cost V 3 bases and J 3 bases, with 14 bases left between them. The CDR3 runs to 15 residues. Looked up from germline, CDR1 is SGHAT and CDR2 is FQDESV (reference sequence). The CDR3 region is CASSFSPGADTEAFF. The DNA of the CDR3 is TGTGCCAGCAGCTTCTCGCCAGGGGCGGACACTGAAGCTTTCTTT.

V is TRBV15 and J is TRBJ2-1; 7 bases align to TRBD2. The ends lost 0 bases at V and 5 bases at J; junction bases unmatched: 10. Germline V CDR1 and CDR2: LNHNV, YYDKDF (reference sequence). This CDR3 contains 17 residues. The CDR3 nucleotides are TGTGCCACCAGCAGAGATTTGTTGGGGGGGTCGGACAATGAGCAGTTCTTC. Translated: CATSRDLLGGSDNEQFF. Full variable domain (outside the CDR3, taken from reference TRBV15 and TRBJ2-1): DAMVIQNPRYQVTQFGKPVTLSCSQTLNHNVMYWYQQKSSQAPKLLFHYYDKDFNNEADTPDNFQSRRPNTSFCFLDIRSPGLGDTAMYLCATSRDLLGGSDNEQFFGPGTRLTVL.

The rearrangement uses TRBV9 and TRBJ1-4; unclear D gene. This CDR3 contains 15 residues. The V end lost 0 bases, the J end lost 4 bases, and 10 bases lay between the germline ends. In germline, CDR1 is SGDLS, CDR2 YYNGEE. CDR3 loop: CASSVEYSRNEKLFF. The CDR3 DNA follows: TGTGCCAGCAGCGTAGAATACAGCCGTAATGAAAAACTGTTTTTT.

The chain joins TRBV9 to TRBJ1-3; the D is unclear. This CDR3 is 16 amino acids long. Germline V lookup: CDR1 SGDLS, CDR2 YYNGEE. The V end was cut by 3 bases, the J end by 1 base, with 14 bases between. CDR3 sequence (DNA): TGTGCCAGCAGCGATACCCTCCGGAGGTCTGGAAACACCATATATTTT. It codes for CASSDTLRRSGNTIYF.

This clone appeared a few times. The gene calls are TRBV6-5 and TRBJ2-4; D possibly uses TRBD1 or TRBD2 (5 bases each). The CDR3 spans 14 residues. Germline V lookup: CDR1 MNHEY, CDR2 SVGAGI. V shed 0 bases and J shed 11 bases, with 14 bases lying between them. The CDR3 region has the DNA TGTGCCAGCAGTTACTCCTGGTCCGGGGACGTTCAGTACTTC. It codes for CASSYSWSGDVQYF.

This clone has a single count. The chain joins TRBV5-1 to TRBJ2-1; 9 bases agree with TRBD1. The CDR3 runs to 15 residues. Germline V lookup: CDR1 SGHRS, CDR2 YFSETQ. The V and J ends lost 4 bases and 8 bases, in that order; junction bases with no gene match: 10. In DNA form, the CDR3 reads TGCGCCAGCAGCAGCGGGACAGGGCTTTACCATGAGCAGTTCTTC. This codes for CASSSGTGLYHEQFF. Full variable domain (missing parts from reference TRBV5-1 and TRBJ2-1): KAGVTQTPRYLIKTRGQQVTLSCSPISGHRSVSWYQQTPGQGLQFLFEYFSETQRNKGNFPGRFSGRQFSNSRSEMNVSTLELGDSALYLCASSSGTGLYHEQFFGPGTRLTVL.

V is TRBV18 and J is TRBJ1-1; D is possibly TRBD1 (5 bases). Germline loops: CDR1 KGHSH, CDR2 LQKENI. V was clipped by 3 bases and J by 5 bases, with 13 bases between them. This CDR3 comprises 14 residues. CDR3 in DNA: TGTGCCAGCTCACCCTCGACAAAGGGGACTGAAGCTTTCTTT. Its protein product is CASSPSTKGTEAFF.

The DNA of the CDR3 is TGTGCCAGCAGCACGACTAGCGGGCCAACCTACGAGCAGTACTTC. Protein sequence: CASSTTSGPTYEQYF. The chain couples TRBV11-1 to TRBJ2-7; TRBD2 aligns across 10 bases. This CDR3 contains 15 residues. The J segment lost 2 bases and the V segment lost 5 bases, leaving 6 bases of the junction unmatched. In germline, CDR1 is SGHAT, CDR2 FQDESV (reference sequence).

The chain employs TRBV30 and TRBJ2-7, with 8 bases fitting TRBD1. The ends lost 5 bases at V and 0 bases at J; junction bases unmatched: 6. This CDR3 spans 14 amino acids. Germline loops: CDR1 GTSNPN, CDR2 SVGIG (reference sequence). The CDR3 region is CAWADRGRSYEQYF. CDR3 sequence (DNA): TGTGCCTGGGCCGACAGGGGCCGCTCCTACGAGCAGTACTTC.

The genes are TRBV7-2 and TRBJ2-1; D gene ambiguous. The CDR3 is 14 amino acids. In germline, CDR1 is SGHTA, CDR2 FQGNSA. Trimming shortened V by 1 base and J by 4 bases, and 8 bases separated the two germline ends. CDR3 loop: CASSLERFYNEQFF. The CDR3 region has the DNA TGTGCCAGCAGCTTAGAACGGTTTTACAATGAGCAGTTCTTC. Combining the CDR3 with reference TRBV7-2 and TRBJ2-1 gives the whole variable domain GAGVSQSPSNKVTEKGKDVELRCDPISGHTALYWYRQSLGQGLEFLIYFQGNSAPDKSGLPSDRFSAERTGGSVSTLTIQRTQQEDSAVYLCASSLERFYNEQFFGPGTRLTVL.